The following is a TCR beta chain sequence with its context. Its antigen is undetermined. Mixed chimerism was transient after nonmyeloablative marrow transplants from related graft donors. CD4+CD25+CD127- Tregs, CD4+CD25- non-Tregs, CD4 and CD8 cells were sorted. These data are taken from a study of Tregs in tolerant kidney transplant recipients. Study outcomes and limitations: Antigen-driven expansion was suggested because donor-specific Tregs expanded more than all Tregs in tolerant patients. For some patients, primers changed over time, blocking nucleotide-level comparison. Activated donor B cell expansion appeared to reveal the most relevant donor-specific TCRbeta repertoire.

The CDR3 loop spans 14 amino acids. TCRdb's table, derived via immunoSEQ multiplex PCR, lists solely in-frame clones and lacks some. The repertoire consists of approximately 90,000 clones, with more than 85% occurring once and the leading ten covering approximately 1.5%. V usage is TRBV21-1 and J usage is TRBJ1-1. TRBV21-1 is designated a pseudogene. The receptor was isolated from a human patient who received a combined kidney and bone marrow transplant. Some T cells may originate from the graft donor. The sequencing used CD4+ T cells from blood (PBMCs), collected 12 months after the transplant. CDR3 in DNA: TGTGCCAGCATCCGGGGGACGGGGAACACTGAAGCTTTCTTT. Translation: CASIRGTGNTEAFF.